This entry features one T cell receptor beta chain sequence. Its antigen remains unknown. The data originate from a study of blood T cells in healthy people across ages. Overall study results and limits: When set beside aged donors, long-lived donors presented more naive CD4+ cells and higher diversity.

A second PCR, run for roughly 7 to 12 cycles, used a sample-barcoded 5' primer plus a J-beta primer mix. MiXCR was run by TCRdb on the 5' RACE reads, yielding one entry per CDR3 protein. Of 1.5 million to 2 million distinct CDR3 sequences listed, about 31% are singletons. Germline V gene data show CDR1 as KGHSH and CDR2 as LQKENI. There are 16 residues in the CDR3. The people who gave samples were healthy Caucasians from Russia, aged about 6 to 100. Drawing of peripheral blood yielded roughly 9.3 milliliters from each donor. V is TRBV18 and J is TRBJ2-4, with no clear D. With the DNA end fitting TRBJ2-7 better, the J assignment may be wrong. The sequenced sample consisted of blood. This clonotype was obtained from a woman aged 25 to 39 in good health. The CDR3 spells CASSPFEGKSTYEQYF. In DNA, the CDR3 is TGTGCCAGCTCGCCCTTTGAAGGGAAGAGCACCTACGAGCAGTACTTC.